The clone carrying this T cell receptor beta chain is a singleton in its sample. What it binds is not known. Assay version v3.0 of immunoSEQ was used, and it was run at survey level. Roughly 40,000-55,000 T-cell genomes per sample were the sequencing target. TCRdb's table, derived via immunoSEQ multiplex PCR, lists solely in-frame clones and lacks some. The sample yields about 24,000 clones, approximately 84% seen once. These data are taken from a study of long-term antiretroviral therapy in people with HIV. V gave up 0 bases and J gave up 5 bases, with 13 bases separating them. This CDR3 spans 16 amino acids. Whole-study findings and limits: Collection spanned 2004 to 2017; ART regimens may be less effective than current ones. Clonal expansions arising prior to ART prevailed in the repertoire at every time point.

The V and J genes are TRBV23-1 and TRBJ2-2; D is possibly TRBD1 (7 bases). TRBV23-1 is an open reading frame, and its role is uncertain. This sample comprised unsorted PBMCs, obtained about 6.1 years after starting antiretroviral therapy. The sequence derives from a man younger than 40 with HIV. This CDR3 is CASSQSTTGRTGELFF. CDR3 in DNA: TGCGCCAGCAGTCAATCGACGACAGGGAGGACCGGGGAGCTGTTTTTT.